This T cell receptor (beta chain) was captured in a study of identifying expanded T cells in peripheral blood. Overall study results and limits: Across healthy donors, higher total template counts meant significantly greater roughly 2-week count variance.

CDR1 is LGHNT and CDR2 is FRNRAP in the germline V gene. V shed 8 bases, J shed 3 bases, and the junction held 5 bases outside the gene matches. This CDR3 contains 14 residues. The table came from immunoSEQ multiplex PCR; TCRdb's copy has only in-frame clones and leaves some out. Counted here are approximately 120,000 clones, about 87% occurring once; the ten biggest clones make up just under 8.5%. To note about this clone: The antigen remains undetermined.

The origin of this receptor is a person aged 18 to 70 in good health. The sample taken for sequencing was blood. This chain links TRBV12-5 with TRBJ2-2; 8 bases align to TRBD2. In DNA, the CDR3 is TGTGCTAGTAGCGGGGGATTCGACACCGGGGAGCTGTTTTTT. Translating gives CASSGGFDTGELFF.